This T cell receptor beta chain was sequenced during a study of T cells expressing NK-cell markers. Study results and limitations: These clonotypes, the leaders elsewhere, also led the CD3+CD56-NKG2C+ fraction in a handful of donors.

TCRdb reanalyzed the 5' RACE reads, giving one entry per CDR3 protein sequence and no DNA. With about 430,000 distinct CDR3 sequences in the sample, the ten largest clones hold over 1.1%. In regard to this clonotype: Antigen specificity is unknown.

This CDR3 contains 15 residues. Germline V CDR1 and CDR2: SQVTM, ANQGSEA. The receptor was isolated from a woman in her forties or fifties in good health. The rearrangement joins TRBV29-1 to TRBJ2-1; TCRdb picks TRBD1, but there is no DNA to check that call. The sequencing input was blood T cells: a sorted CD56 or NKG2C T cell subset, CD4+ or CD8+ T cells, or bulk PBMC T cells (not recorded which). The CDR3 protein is CSVDGHGGRLNEQFF.